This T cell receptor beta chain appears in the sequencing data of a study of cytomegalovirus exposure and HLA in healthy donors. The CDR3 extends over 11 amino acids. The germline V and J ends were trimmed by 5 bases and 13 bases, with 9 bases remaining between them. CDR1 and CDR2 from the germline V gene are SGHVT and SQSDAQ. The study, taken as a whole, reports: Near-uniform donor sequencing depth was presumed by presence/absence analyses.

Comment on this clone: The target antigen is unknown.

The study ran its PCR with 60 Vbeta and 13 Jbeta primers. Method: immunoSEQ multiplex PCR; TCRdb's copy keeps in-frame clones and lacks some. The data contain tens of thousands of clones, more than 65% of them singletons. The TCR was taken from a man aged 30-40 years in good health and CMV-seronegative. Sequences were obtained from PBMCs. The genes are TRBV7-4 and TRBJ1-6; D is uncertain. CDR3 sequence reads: CASSPHGPLHF. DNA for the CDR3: TGTGCCAGCAGCCCCCACGGTCCCCTCCACTTT.